The 18 T cell receptor beta chains below were found in one sample sequenced in a study of blood T cell repertoires in COVID-19. Sequencing used immunoSEQ multiplex PCR; TCRdb keeps in-frame clones, though not all of them. Of under 150,000 clones in the sample, 60% to 85% were seen once. Material for sequencing was peripheral blood. These receptors were obtained from a man older than 75 with acute or convalescent COVID-19.

CDR3 sequence reads: CATRRGQGGTGELFF. The DNA of the CDR3 is TGTGCCACCCGGAGGGGGCAGGGGGGAACCGGGGAGCTGTTTTTT. The chain has TRBV5-4 and TRBJ2-2; D might be TRBD1 (7 bases). The ends were cut back, 9 bases at V and 5 bases at J, with 20 bases in the middle. The CDR3 covers 15 residues. CDR1 SGHNT and CDR2 YYREEE come from the germline V gene (reference sequence).

This chain uses TRBV28 with TRBJ1-5; D might be TRBD1 (5 bases). This CDR3 contains 15 residues. The V and J ends lost 2 bases and 2 bases respectively, with 10 bases between them. Germline V CDR1 and CDR2: MDHEN, SYDVKM. In nucleotides, the CDR3 is TGTGCCAGCAGTTTAGCTGGGGCGGGCAATCAGCCCCAGCATTTT. This codes for CASSLAGAGNQPQHF.

The rearrangement links TRBV6-5 to TRBJ2-3; 8 bases align to TRBD2. The trim removed 5 bases at V and 6 bases at J, leaving 4 bases unmatched. The CDR3 runs 13 residues. The germline V gene has CDR1 MNHEY and CDR2 SVGAGI. CDR3 residues: CASSRLAGDTQYF. CDR3 nucleotide sequence: TGTGCCAGCAGTAGGCTAGCGGGCGATACGCAGTATTTT.

This CDR3 reads CASKGAPREQYF. The CDR3 DNA follows: TGTGCCAGCAAGGGGGCGCCGAGGGAGCAGTACTTC. This sequence joins TRBV6-6 and TRBJ2-7, with TRBD1 identical over 7 bases. The CDR3 length is 12 residues. With 7 bases clipped from V and 7 bases from J, the junction kept 7 bases outside the gene matches. Germline lookup yields CDR1 MNHNY and CDR2 SVGAGI (reference sequence).

The V gene is TRBV24-1, the J gene TRBJ1-1; tentative D call: TRBD1 (5 bases). The CDR3 totals 15 residues. Germline CDR1 reads KGHDR; CDR2 reads SFDVKD. V was shortened by 2 bases and J by 4 bases, with 13 bases between the two germline ends. The CDR3 protein is CATSDCCHQGTEAFF. As DNA, the CDR3 is TGTGCCACCAGTGATTGTTGTCACCAGGGCACTGAAGCTTTCTTT.

This clone has just a few counts. The gene calls are TRBV3-1 (or the pseudogene TRBV3-2) and TRBJ1-1; no reliable D call. The CDR3 has 14 residues. V lost 0 bases and J 4 bases, leaving 9 bases between the germline ends. From germline, CDR1 is LGHDT and CDR2 YNNKEL (reference sequence). The CDR3 DNA reads as TGTGCCAGCAGCCAAGAGGGCAGGTTCACTGAAGCTTTCTTT. It specifies CASSQEGRFTEAFF.

This clone occurred a few times. The gene calls are TRBV11-2 and TRBJ2-2, with 13 positions matching TRBD2. The CDR3 has 18 amino acids. Germline V CDR1 and CDR2: SGHAT, FQNNGV. V gave up 4 bases and J gave up 4 bases; unmatched junction bases: 9. CDR3 DNA sequence: TGTGCCAGCAGCTCCCCCGCGGGACTAGCGGGGAGCACCGGGGAGCTGTTTTTT. Protein: CASSSPAGLAGSTGELFF.

The chain's CDR3 is CASSESRNQPQHF. The CDR3 bases are TGTGCCAGCAGTGAAAGCAGGAACCAGCCCCAGCATTTT. This sequence joins TRBV6-1 and TRBJ1-5; D remains ambiguous. Germline loops: CDR1 MNHNS, CDR2 SASEGT. This CDR3 is 13 amino acids long. V was trimmed by 2 bases and J by 7 bases, leaving 9 bases between them.

The chain joins TRBV7-2 to TRBJ2-7; D possibly corresponds to TRBD2 (5 bases). CDR3 length: 13 amino acids. The germline V gene has CDR1 SGHTA and CDR2 FQGNSA. V lost 3 bases to trimming and J lost 3 bases, with 9 bases between them. The CDR3: CASSFLADYEQYF. DNA of the CDR3: TGTGCCAGCAGCTTTCTAGCAGACTACGAGCAGTACTTC.

The chain carries TRBV21-1 and TRBJ2-1; the D call in the table, TRBD1, was not verified against the DNA. TRBV21-1 is shown as a pseudogene. The CDR3 is made up of 15 amino acids. In DNA form, the CDR3 reads TGTGCCAGCAGCCTCCTAACGGACAGGGGCCCAGAGCAGTTCTTC. Amino acids: CASSLLTDRGPEQFF.

The V and J genes are TRBV5-5 and TRBJ2-3, with D tentatively TRBD1 (6 bases). The CDR3 is 15 residues long. Germline lookup yields CDR1 SGHKS and CDR2 YYEKEE (reference sequence). V dropped 2 bases and J dropped 6 bases, with 16 bases sitting between them. The CDR3: CASSFQTGWTDTQYF. CDR3 nucleotides: TGTGCCAGCAGCTTCCAGACAGGATGGACGGATACGCAGTATTTT. Full variable domain (rest looked up from reference TRBV5-5 and TRBJ2-3): DAGVTQSPTHLIKTRGQQVTLRCSPISGHKSVSWYQQVLGQGPQFIFQYYEKEERGRGNFPDRFSARQFPNYSSELNVNALLLGDSALYLCASSFQTGWTDTQYFGPGTRLTVL.

V and J are TRBV18 and TRBJ1-1; tentative D call: TRBD1 (5 bases). Germline V lookup: CDR1 KGHSH, CDR2 LQKENI. Trimming removed 3 bases at V and 2 bases at J, with 19 bases between. The CDR3 has 17 residues. The CDR3 loop is CASSPFLRTTTNTEAFF. The CDR3 DNA reads TGTGCCAGCTCACCTTTTTTACGGACAACCACAAACACTGAAGCTTTCTTT.

The gene calls are TRBV6-2 or TRBV6-3 and TRBJ1-5; D is undetermined. The CDR3 runs 18 residues. V was clipped by 0 bases and J by 2 bases, with 17 bases between them. The germline CDR1 and CDR2 sequences are MNHEY and SVGEGT. CDR3 sequence (DNA): TGTGCCAGCAGTTACTCGATTAATGGTAGAGGCGGCAATCAGCCCCAGCATTTT. Amino acids: CASSYSINGRGGNQPQHF.

V usage is TRBV9 and J usage is TRBJ2-3; D is ambiguous. There are 15 residues in the CDR3. Germline values: CDR1 SGDLS, CDR2 YYNGEE. V was cut by 0 bases and J by 1 base, with 9 bases left in between. This CDR3 is CASSVGEQRTDTQYF. CDR3 nucleotides: TGTGCCAGCAGCGTAGGAGAGCAACGCACAGATACGCAGTATTTT.

This rearrangement joins TRBV6-4 to TRBJ2-5; D not certain. From germline, CDR1 is MRHNA and CDR2 SNTAGT. The V end lost 3 bases, the J end lost 5 bases, and 13 bases lay between the germline ends. The CDR3 extends over 14 amino acids. The CDR3 protein is CASSEPSRGETQYF. In nucleotides, the CDR3 is TGTGCCAGCAGTGAACCCAGCCGAGGCGAGACCCAGTACTTC.

The chain carries TRBV5-4 and TRBJ2-1; tentatively, D is TRBD2 (6 bases). Germline-derived CDR1 and CDR2 are SGHNT and YYREEE (reference sequence). Trimming stripped 4 bases from V and 10 bases from J, with 12 bases between. The CDR3 has 12 amino acids. The CDR3, as DNA: TGTGCCAGCAGCCTGGACGGGAGAGAGCAGTTCTTC. Encoded protein: CASSLDGREQFF.

The rearrangement joins TRBV30 to TRBJ2-7, with unresolved D. There are 15 residues in the CDR3. V was shortened by 1 base and J by 0 bases, with 13 bases between the two germline ends. Germline V gene sequence: CDR1 GTSNPN, CDR2 SVGIG (reference sequence). CDR3 in DNA: TGTGCCTGGAGTGGAAACTTAAGGAGCTCCTACGAGCAGTACTTC. It specifies CAWSGNLRSSYEQYF.

This clone was detected once. The chain uses TRBV29-1 and TRBJ1-1, with 9 bases fitting TRBD1. CDR3 size: 16 residues. Per the germline V gene, CDR1 is SQVTM and CDR2 is ANQGSEA. The V gene end was trimmed by 4 bases and the J gene end by 1 base; junction bases not matched to a gene: 10. CDR3 loop: CSVVPGTGHQNTEAFF. The CDR3 DNA reads as TGCAGCGTTGTACCTGGGACAGGGCACCAGAACACTGAAGCTTTCTTT.